This TCR beta chain was captured by sequencing in a study of T cell repertoires in cytomegalovirus infection. Study summary: Indicated by public TCR beta signatures were CMV infection and matching HLA type. Study results and caveats: Public TCR beta family frequency separated CMV-and-HLA carriers, including in an independent cohort. HLA-C-restricted CMV-specific TCR beta clonotypes were dominant in the ex vivo response.

Germline CDR1 and CDR2: SQVTM and ANQGSEA. Trimming cost V 3 bases and J 6 bases; bases outside gene matches: 4. CDR3 length: 13 residues. TCRdb reprocessed the reads via MiXCR and lists one record per CDR3 protein. The sample records roughly 280,000 distinct CDR3 sequences, roughly an eighth being singletons. This clonotype was observed a handful of times. The antigen remains undetermined. The receptor's source is a human donor in good health (CMV status not recorded). Some clones in this sample may be carry-over from other donors' samples. The sample consisted of PBMCs. The chain couples TRBV29-1 to TRBJ2-3, with 9 positions matching TRBD1. The CDR3 DNA sequence: TGCAGCGTTGATGGACAGGGGTTGGATACGCAGTATTTT. Translating gives CSVDGQGLDTQYF.